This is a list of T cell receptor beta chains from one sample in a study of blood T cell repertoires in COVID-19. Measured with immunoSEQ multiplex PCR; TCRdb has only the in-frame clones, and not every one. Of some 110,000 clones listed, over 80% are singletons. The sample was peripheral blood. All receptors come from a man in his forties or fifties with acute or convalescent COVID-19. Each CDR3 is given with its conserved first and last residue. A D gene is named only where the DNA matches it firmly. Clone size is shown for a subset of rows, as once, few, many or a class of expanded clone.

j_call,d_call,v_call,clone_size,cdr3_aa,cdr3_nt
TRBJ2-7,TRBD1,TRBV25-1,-,CASSDPTHGQGVYEQYF,TGTGCCAGCAGTGATCCCACCCACGGACAGGGGGTATACGAGCAGTACTTC
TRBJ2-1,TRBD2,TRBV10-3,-,CAISDTSGSNFF,TGTGCCATCAGTGACACCAGCGGGAGTAACTTCTTC
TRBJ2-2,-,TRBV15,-,CATSRDPRGKTGELFF,TGTGCCACCAGCAGAGATCCTAGAGGGAAAACCGGGGAGCTGTTTTTT
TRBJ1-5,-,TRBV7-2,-,CASSLGVTRSNQPQHF,TGTGCCAGCAGCTTAGGAGTGACTAGGAGCAATCAGCCCCAGCATTTT
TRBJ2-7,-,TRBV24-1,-,CATSDSRRDSSYEQYF,TGTGCCACCAGTGATAGTCGGCGGGACAGTTCCTACGAGCAGTACTTC
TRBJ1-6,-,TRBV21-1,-,CASSKVGRGRAYSYNSPLHF,TGTGCCAGCAGCAAAGTTGGTAGGGGCCGCGCATACTCCTATAATTCACCCCTCCACTTT
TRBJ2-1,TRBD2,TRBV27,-,CASSSGTSGYNEQFF,TGTGCCAGCAGTTCCGGGACTAGCGGCTACAATGAGCAGTTCTTC
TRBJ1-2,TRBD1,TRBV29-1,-,CSVVTQGAYTF,TGCAGCGTTGTAACTCAGGGGGCGTATACCTTC
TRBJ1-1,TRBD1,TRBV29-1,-,CSGGQGNAEAFF,TGCAGCGGGGGACAGGGTAACGCTGAAGCTTTCTTT
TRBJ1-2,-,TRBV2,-,CASSELGALYGYTF,TGTGCCAGCAGTGAATTGGGGGCCCTCTATGGCTACACCTTC
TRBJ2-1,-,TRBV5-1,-,CASSFRGNEQFF,TGCGCCAGCAGCTTTCGGGGGAATGAGCAGTTCTTC
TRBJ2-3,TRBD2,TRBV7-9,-,CASSQGLAGTDTQYF,TGTGCCAGCAGCCAGGGACTAGCGGGCACAGATACGCAGTATTTT
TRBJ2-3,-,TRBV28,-,CASTSEAYTDTQYF,TGTGCCAGCACCAGCGAGGCATACACAGATACGCAGTATTTT
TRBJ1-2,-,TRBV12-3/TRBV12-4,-,CASSLGVNYGYTF,TGTGCCAGCAGTTTGGGAGTTAACTATGGCTACACCTTC
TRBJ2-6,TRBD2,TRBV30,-,CAWSVTRGVYSGANVLTF,TGTGCCTGGAGTGTCACCCGGGGGGTTTACTCTGGGGCCAACGTCCTGACTTTC
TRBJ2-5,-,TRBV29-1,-,CSADWTAQETQYF,TGCAGCGCTGACTGGACAGCCCAAGAGACCCAGTACTTC
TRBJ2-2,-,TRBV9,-,CASRRGGELFF,TGTGCCAGCAGGCGGGGCGGGGAGCTGTTTTTT
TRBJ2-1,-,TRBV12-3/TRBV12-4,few,CASNPRAGGEQFF,TGTGCCAGCAACCCTCGGGCGGGTGGGGAGCAGTTCTTC
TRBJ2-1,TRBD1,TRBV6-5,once,CASSYYRGLGSGEQFF,TGTGCCAGCAGTTACTACAGGGGGCTGGGATCCGGTGAGCAGTTCTTC
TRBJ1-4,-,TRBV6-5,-,CASSPQGRGKLFF,TGTGCCAGCAGCCCCCAGGGAAGGGGAAAACTGTTTTTT